The clone carrying this TCR beta chain was observed a single time. This entry comes from a study of T cell responses to AZD1222 COVID-19 vaccine. The length of the CDR3 is 14 residues. Germline V gene sequence: CDR1 KGHSH, CDR2 LQKENI. V was pared by 4 bases and J by 8 bases, with 14 bases between. Some clones are missing from TCRdb's copy, which holds only in-frame ones; the method was immunoSEQ multiplex PCR. The repertoire consists of roughly 43,000 clones, with 80% occurring once and the leading ten covering less than 25%. This TCR derives from an adult who received the MenACWY meningococcal vaccine as a control. This chain links TRBV18 with TRBJ1-4, with a possible D match to TRBD1 (5 bases). The sample was peripheral blood, taken 28 days after the second dose of the MenACWY control vaccine. CDR3 amino acids: CASSRPGTQEKLFF. The DNA for the CDR3 is TGTGCCAGCTCACGTCCCGGGACGCAGGAAAAACTGTTTTTT.